A single sample gave rise to the 11 T cell receptor beta chains below, sequenced in a study of blood T cell repertoires in COVID-19 (dated by TCRdb to between 2020 and 2021). To prepare the library, the immunoSEQ multiplex PCR assay was applied. TCRdb re-hosts the immuneACCESS table, in-frame sequences only. Its copies lack some clones; in the studies checked, an unresolved V gene accounts for under half of them, and the cause for the rest is not known. The sample table holds 210,000 or so clones, of which around 80% were seen once. The ten largest clones represent around 2.8% of the sample. Material: peripheral blood. The receptors were sampled from an elderly woman with active or convalescent COVID-19.

Here the CDR3 reads CASSLDLAGRDTQYF. CDR3 DNA sequence: TGTGCCAGCAGCTTGGATCTAGCGGGTAGGGATACGCAGTATTTT. The genes are TRBV5-5 and TRBJ2-3, with 8 positions matching TRBD2. Germline-derived CDR1 and CDR2 are SGHKS and YYEKEE (reference sequence). The CDR3 spans 15 residues. V was clipped by 0 bases and J by 6 bases; unmatched bases: 6.

This chain links TRBV6-2 or TRBV6-3 with TRBJ2-7; D is unresolved. The germline CDR1 and CDR2 sequences are MNHEY and SVGEGT. The germline V and J ends were trimmed by 3 bases and 0 bases, with 9 bases remaining between them. The CDR3 spans 14 residues. In DNA form, the CDR3 reads TGTGCCAGCAGTTATGAGCTAAGCTCCTACGAGCAGTACTTC. This codes for CASSYELSSYEQYF.

This clone was picked up one time. The genes are TRBV18 and TRBJ1-4; D ambiguous. Between the trimmed V and J ends, which lost 1 base and 8 bases, there was a span of 8 bases. The CDR3 loop spans 13 amino acids. Germline-derived CDR1 and CDR2 are KGHSH and LQKENI. The CDR3 nucleotides read TGTGCCAGCTCACCACTGCGCCTGGAAAAACTGTTTTTT. Amino acid sequence: CASSPLRLEKLFF.

The chain combines TRBV9 with TRBJ1-1, with a weak D call TRBD1 (5 bases). CDR3 size: 12 residues. Deletions cut 3 bases from V and 4 bases from J, with 7 bases between. Germline values: CDR1 SGDLS, CDR2 YYNGEE. In DNA form, the CDR3 reads TGTGCCAGCAGCGCGGGGGGCACTGAAGCTTTCTTT. As protein: CASSAGGTEAFF.

The CDR3 is CASFWVQGHILHF. DNA for the CDR3: TGTGCCAGCTTTTGGGTGCAGGGTCATATCCTCCACTTT. The genes are TRBV2 and TRBJ1-6, with D possibly being TRBD1 (5 bases). This CDR3 has 13 residues. Deletions cut 8 bases from V and 15 bases from J, with 20 bases between. Germline values: CDR1 SNHLY, CDR2 FYNNEI.

The J gene is TRBJ2-6, the V gene TRBV11-2; 8 nucleotides align to TRBD1. CDR1 is SGHAT and CDR2 is FQNNGV in the germline V gene. The J segment lost 0 bases and the V segment lost 3 bases, leaving 4 bases of the junction unmatched. The CDR3 has 17 residues. This CDR3 is CASSLGTGRSGANVLTF. The CDR3 DNA follows: TGTGCCAGCAGCTTGGGGACAGGACGCTCTGGGGCCAACGTCCTGACTTTC.

The chain carries TRBV6-1 and TRBJ2-5, with 7 nucleotides matching TRBD1. Germline-derived CDR1 and CDR2 are MNHNS and SASEGT. V shed 3 bases, J shed 5 bases, and the junction held 9 bases outside the gene matches. This CDR3 comprises 15 residues. CDR3 in amino acids: CASSEGTVRVETQYF. Here the CDR3 DNA reads TGTGCCAGCAGTGAGGGGACAGTCCGGGTGGAGACCCAGTACTTC.

This clone was found once. The V gene is TRBV23-1, the J gene TRBJ2-6; D not resolved. TRBV23-1 is annotated as an ORF whose role is uncertain. Trimming took 0 bases from V and 0 from J, leaving 21 bases between them. The CDR3 runs 21 residues. The CDR3 bases are TGCGCCAGCAGTCAATCGTTTTGCAAGGAGCTAATTCTCTCTGGGGCCAACGTCCTGACTTTC. Encoded protein: CASSQSFCKELILSGANVLTF.

This clone has only a few counts. The chain recombines TRBV5-5 with TRBJ2-4, with 12 bases aligning to TRBD2. This CDR3 is 18 amino acids long. Per germline, CDR1 SGHKS and CDR2 YYEKEE (reference sequence). With 2 bases clipped from V and 0 bases from J, the junction kept 6 bases outside the gene matches. CDR3 residues: CASSFRLAGALAKNIQYF. In DNA form, the CDR3 reads TGTGCCAGCAGCTTTAGACTAGCGGGGGCGCTAGCCAAAAACATTCAGTACTTC.

Only a few counts were recorded for this clone. The rearrangement uses TRBV7-9 and TRBJ2-5; TRBD2 agrees at 8 bases. The CDR3 extends over 16 amino acids. Trimming cost V 5 bases and J 4 bases; bases outside gene matches: 12. Germline CDR1 SEHNR, CDR2 FQNEAQ (reference sequence). CDR3 in amino acids: CASSAPGGISRETQYF. DNA for the CDR3: TGTGCCAGCAGCGCGCCGGGAGGGATTTCCCGAGAGACCCAGTACTTC.

V and J are TRBV14 and TRBJ2-2; D is ambiguous. The CDR3 is 13 residues long. V was cut by 4 bases and J by 7 bases, with 10 bases left in between. Germline values: CDR1 SGHDN, CDR2 FVKESK. The CDR3 reads CASSPIQVGELFF. The CDR3, as DNA: TGTGCCAGCAGCCCGATTCAGGTCGGGGAGCTGTTTTTT. Based on the CDR3 plus reference TRBV14 and TRBJ2-2, the full variable domain is EAGVTQFPSHSVIEKGQTVTLRCDPISGHDNLYWYRRVMGKEIKFLLHFVKESKQDESGMPNNRFLAERTGGTYSTLKVQPAELEDSGVYFCASSPIQVGELFFGEGSRLTVL.